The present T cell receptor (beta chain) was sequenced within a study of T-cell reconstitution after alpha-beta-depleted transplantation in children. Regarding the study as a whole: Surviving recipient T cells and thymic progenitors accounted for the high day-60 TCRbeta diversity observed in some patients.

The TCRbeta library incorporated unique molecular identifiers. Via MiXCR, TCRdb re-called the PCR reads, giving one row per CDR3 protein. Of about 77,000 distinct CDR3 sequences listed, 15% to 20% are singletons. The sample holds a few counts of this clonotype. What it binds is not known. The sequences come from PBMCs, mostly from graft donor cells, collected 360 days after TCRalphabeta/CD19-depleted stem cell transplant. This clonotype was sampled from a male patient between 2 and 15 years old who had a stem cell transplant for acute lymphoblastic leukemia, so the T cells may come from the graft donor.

The CDR3 sequence is CASSQPKRTDTQYF. CDR3 bases: TGCGCCAGCAGCCAACCGAAGAGGACAGATACGCAGTATTTT. V usage is TRBV5-1 and J usage is TRBJ2-3; D is unresolved. This CDR3 is built from 14 residues. The germline V gene encodes CDR1 SGHRS and CDR2 YFSETQ. The V end lost 4 bases, the J end lost 3 bases, and 12 bases lay between the germline ends.